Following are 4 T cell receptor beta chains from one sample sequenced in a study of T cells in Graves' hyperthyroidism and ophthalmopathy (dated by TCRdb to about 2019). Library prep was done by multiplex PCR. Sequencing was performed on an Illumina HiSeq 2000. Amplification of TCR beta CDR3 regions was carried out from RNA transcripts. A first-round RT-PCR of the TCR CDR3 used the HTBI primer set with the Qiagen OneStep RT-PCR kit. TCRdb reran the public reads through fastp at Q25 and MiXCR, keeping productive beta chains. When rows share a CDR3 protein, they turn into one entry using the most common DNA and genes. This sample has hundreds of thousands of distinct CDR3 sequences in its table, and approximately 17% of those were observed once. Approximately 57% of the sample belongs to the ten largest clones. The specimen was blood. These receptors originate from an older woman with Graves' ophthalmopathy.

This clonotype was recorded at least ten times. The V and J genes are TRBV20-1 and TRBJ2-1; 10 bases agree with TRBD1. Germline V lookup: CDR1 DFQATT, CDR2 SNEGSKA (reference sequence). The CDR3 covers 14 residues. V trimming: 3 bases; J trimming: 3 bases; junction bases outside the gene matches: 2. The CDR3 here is CSASRDRGYNEQFF. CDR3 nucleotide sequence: TGCAGTGCTAGCCGGGACAGGGGCTACAATGAGCAGTTCTTC.

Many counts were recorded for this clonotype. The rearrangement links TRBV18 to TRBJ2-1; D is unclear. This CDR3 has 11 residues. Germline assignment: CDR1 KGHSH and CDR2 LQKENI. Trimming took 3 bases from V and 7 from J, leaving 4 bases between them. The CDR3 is CASSPRNEQFF. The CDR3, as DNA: TGTGCCAGCTCACCCAGGAATGAGCAGTTCTTC.

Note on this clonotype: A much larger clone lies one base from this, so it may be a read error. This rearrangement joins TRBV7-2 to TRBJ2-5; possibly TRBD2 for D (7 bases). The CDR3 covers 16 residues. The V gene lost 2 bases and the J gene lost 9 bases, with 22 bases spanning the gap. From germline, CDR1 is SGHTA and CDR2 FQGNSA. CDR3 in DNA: TGTGCCAGCAGCTTATGGGGGGGCGTTTCGTCGGAGGCCCAGTACTTC. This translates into CASSLWGGVSSEAQYF.

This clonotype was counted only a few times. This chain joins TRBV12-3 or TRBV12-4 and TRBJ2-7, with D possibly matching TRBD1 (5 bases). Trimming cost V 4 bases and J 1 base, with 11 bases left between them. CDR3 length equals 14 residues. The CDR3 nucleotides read TGTGCCAGCAGTTATTGGGGCGGATCCTACGAGCAGTACTTC. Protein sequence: CASSYWGGSYEQYF.